Below, 29 T cell receptor beta chains from the same sample are listed, as sequenced in a study of cytomegalovirus exposure and HLA in healthy donors. PCR was performed using 60 Vbeta and 13 Jbeta primers. This table comes from immunoSEQ multiplex PCR, and its TCRdb copy is limited to in-frame clones, with some not included. The sample contains approximately 180,000 clones, roughly 79% of which appear only once. The sample consisted of PBMCs. Receptor source: a woman younger than 35 in good health and CMV-seropositive.

V is TRBV13 and J is TRBJ2-6; tentative D call: TRBD2 (5 bases). Trimming stripped 0 bases from V and 0 bases from J, with 15 bases between. Germline loops: CDR1 PRHDT, CDR2 FYEKMQ (reference sequence). The CDR3 covers 19 residues. The CDR3 loop reads CASSLGPGVEVSGANVLTF. The DNA of the CDR3 is TGTGCCAGCAGCTTAGGCCCCGGGGTGGAGGTCTCTGGGGCCAACGTCCTGACTTTC.

This rearrangement joins TRBV19 to TRBJ1-5; no clear D gene. CDR1 is LNHDA and CDR2 is SQIVND in the germline V gene (reference sequence). Trimming removed 4 bases from V and 3 bases from J, with 13 bases in between. The CDR3 runs 15 residues. DNA of the CDR3: TGTGCCAGTAGTAACGTGGGAGAACCCAATCAGCCCCAGCATTTT. Amino acid sequence: CASSNVGEPNQPQHF.

This clone has more than one count but fewer than ten. The chain uses TRBV9 and TRBJ1-3, with 7 bases that match TRBD1. The V gene's germline CDR1 is SGDLS and CDR2 YYNGEE. The trim removed 5 bases at V and 0 bases at J, leaving 5 bases unmatched. CDR3 length: 15 amino acids. CDR3 nucleotide sequence: TGTGCCAGCAGTAAAGGGGGCTACTCTGGAAACACCATATATTTT. Its protein product is CASSKGGYSGNTIYF.

The V and J genes are TRBV7-6 and TRBJ2-5; D uncertain. Germline CDR1 is SGHVS and CDR2 is FNYEAQ. The V end lost 0 bases, the J end lost 5 bases, and 10 bases lay between the germline ends. There are 14 residues in the CDR3. CDR3 sequence: CASSLAPYLETQYF. CDR3 nucleotides: TGTGCCAGCAGCTTAGCTCCCTACCTGGAGACCCAGTACTTC.

This chain joins TRBV2 and TRBJ2-4; 16 bases map to TRBD2. This CDR3 is 18 amino acids long. The germline CDR1 and CDR2 sequences are SNHLY and FYNNEI. Losses at the gene ends were 6 bases for V and 8 bases for J; bases not matched to a gene: 13. The CDR3 sequence is CASRSKGLAGGPADIQYF. For the CDR3, the DNA is TGTGCCAGCAGGTCTAAGGGACTAGCGGGGGGGCCGGCGGACATTCAGTACTTC.

The chain links TRBV10-1 to TRBJ2-7, with 9 bases aligning to TRBD2. V gave up 8 bases and J gave up 1 base; unmatched junction bases: 3. The CDR3 totals 13 residues. The germline V gene has CDR1 WNHNN and CDR2 SYGVQD (reference sequence). CDR3 sequence reads: CASFSGSSYEQYF. CDR3 sequence (DNA): TGCGCCAGCTTTAGCGGGAGTTCCTACGAGCAGTACTTC.

A single count supports this clone. This chain joins TRBV7-9 and TRBJ1-1; no definite D call. Trimming left V 7 bases short and J 11 bases short, with 17 bases between. Germline V gene lookup returns CDR1 SEHNR and CDR2 FQNEAQ (reference sequence). The CDR3 extends over 12 amino acids. The CDR3 coding sequence is TGTGCCAGCACCCCGGGGAAAACCGAGGCTTTCTTT. Its protein is CASTPGKTEAFF.

This rearrangement joins TRBV5-1 to TRBJ2-1; 7 positions agree with TRBD1. The CDR3 sequence is 15 residues long. Germline V gene sequence: CDR1 SGHRS, CDR2 YFSETQ. V trimming: 4 bases; J trimming: 4 bases; junction bases outside the gene matches: 8. In DNA form, the CDR3 reads TGCGCCAGCAGCCTAGAAGGGGGCTGGTACAATGAGCAGTTCTTC. Protein product: CASSLEGGWYNEQFF.

J is TRBJ1-6 and V is TRBV11-2; D is ambiguous. Trimming stripped 2 bases from V and 10 bases from J, with 24 bases between. CDR1 is SGHAT, CDR2 FQNNGV, per germline. The length of the CDR3 is 18 residues. CDR3 protein: CASSLSLFEAKGGSPLHF. For the CDR3, the DNA is TGTGCCAGCAGCTTAAGTTTATTTGAGGCGAAGGGAGGATCACCCCTCCACTTT.

This clone was found a few times. The chain links TRBV7-6 to TRBJ2-5; D might be TRBD1 (7 bases). This CDR3 is 21 amino acids long. The germline V gene encodes CDR1 SGHVS and CDR2 FNYEAQ. V lost 0 bases and J 1 base, leaving 27 bases between the germline ends. The CDR3, as DNA: TGTGCCAGCAGCTTAGCGCTCGATTTTATGTCGGGCAGGGGGGTCCAAGAGACCCAGTACTTC. Translated, it gives CASSLALDFMSGRGVQETQYF.

This chain links TRBV4-3 with TRBJ2-1, with D possibly TRBD1 on 6 matching bases. Germline lookup yields CDR1 LGHNA and CDR2 YSLEER. V was shortened by 3 bases and J by 0 bases, with 21 bases between the two germline ends. This CDR3 is built from 19 residues. In DNA, the CDR3 is TGCGCCAGCAGCCACCGACAGGACGGTTGGGTGGGCTCCTACAATGAGCAGTTCTTC. It yields the protein CASSHRQDGWVGSYNEQFF.

This chain uses TRBV7-2 with TRBJ2-7; possibly TRBD1 for D (5 bases). The CDR3 spans 14 residues. The V end was cut by 4 bases, the J end by 3 bases, with 13 bases between. Germline lookup yields CDR1 SGHTA and CDR2 FQGNSA. The CDR3 loop is CASSSQGGIYEQYF. DNA for the CDR3: TGTGCCAGCAGCTCCCAGGGCGGCATCTACGAGCAGTACTTC.

Written as DNA, the CDR3 is TGCGCCAGCAGCCAAGATGGTCCGGGGAGCTCCTACAATGAGCAGTTCTTC. It is translated as CASSQDGPGSSYNEQFF. The gene calls are TRBV4-3 and TRBJ2-1, with D perhaps matching TRBD2 (5 bases). The V gene lost 0 bases and the J gene lost 0 bases, with 12 bases spanning the gap. The CDR3 covers 17 residues. Germline values: CDR1 LGHNA, CDR2 YSLEER.

The chain combines TRBV5-6 with TRBJ2-3; a weak D match, TRBD2 (6 bases). V was shortened by 4 bases and J by 1 base, with 13 bases between the two germline ends. The germline V gene encodes CDR1 SGHDT and CDR2 YYEEEE. This CDR3 region has 15 residues. CDR3 DNA sequence: TGTGCCAGCAGCCCGATCGGGGGAGGCACAGATACGCAGTATTTT. Translation: CASSPIGGGTDTQYF. Using reference TRBV5-6 and TRBJ2-3 for the parts outside the CDR3, the full variable domain is DAGVTQSPTHLIKTRGQQVTLRCSPKSGHDTVSWYQQALGQGPQFIFQYYEEEERQRGNFPDRFSGHQFPNYSSELNVNALLLGDSALYLCASSPIGGGTDTQYFGPGTRLTVL.

This clone was observed a single time. The chain links TRBV15 to TRBJ1-5; D gene unclear. Looked up from germline, CDR1 is LNHNV and CDR2 is YYDKDF (reference sequence). Trimming cost V 0 bases and J 9 bases, with 6 bases left between them. The CDR3 sequence is 12 residues long. The CDR3 DNA follows: TGTGCCACCAGCAGAGATCGGGGGCCCCAGCATTTT. Residues: CATSRDRGPQHF.

The chain recombines TRBV5-6 with TRBJ1-2, with D perhaps matching TRBD1 (6 bases). Trimming stripped 2 bases from V and 3 bases from J, with 17 bases between. CDR1 and CDR2 from the germline V gene are SGHDT and YYEEEE. The CDR3 spans 16 residues. The CDR3 loop reads CASSFGQRSPHYGYTF. The CDR3 coding sequence is TGTGCCAGCAGCTTCGGACAGCGCAGCCCCCACTATGGCTACACCTTC.

The chain recombines TRBV7-8 with TRBJ2-2, with D possibly matching TRBD2 (6 bases). Trimming shortened V by 4 bases and J by 8 bases, and 32 bases separated the two germline ends. Per germline, CDR1 SGHVS and CDR2 FQNEAQ. The CDR3 extends over 20 amino acids. In DNA form, the CDR3 reads TGTGCCAGCAGCTCACACCGGGGCGGGGCAGCGTCCCCCCGAGCTGGGGAGCTGTTTTTT. Its translation is CASSSHRGGAASPRAGELFF.

The chain is built from TRBV14 and TRBJ2-3; 7 bases match TRBD2. Germline CDR1 SGHDN, CDR2 FVKESK. The CDR3 contains 16 residues. The V segment lost 0 bases and the J segment 3 bases; nucleotides outside the gene matches: 6. As DNA, the CDR3 is TGTGCCAGCAGCCAAGACCCCTGGGGGGGGACAGATACGCAGTATTTT. It translates to CASSQDPWGGTDTQYF. The full variable domain, its missing parts supplied by reference TRBV14 and TRBJ2-3, is EAGVTQFPSHSVIEKGQTVTLRCDPISGHDNLYWYRRVMGKEIKFLLHFVKESKQDESGMPNNRFLAERTGGTYSTLKVQPAELEDSGVYFCASSQDPWGGTDTQYFGPGTRLTVL.

The chain employs TRBV6-5 and TRBJ2-1; TRBD2 aligns across 10 bases. Trimming took 7 bases from V and 10 from J; bases not matched to a gene: 10. Germline V gene sequence: CDR1 MNHEY, CDR2 SVGAGI. The CDR3 consists of 14 residues. This CDR3 reads CASTLLAGSMEQFF. CDR3 bases: TGTGCCAGCACCCTACTAGCGGGGTCTATGGAGCAGTTCTTC.

The rearrangement uses TRBV5-5 and TRBJ2-1, with 8 bases matching TRBD2. Losses at the gene ends were 4 bases for V and 0 bases for J; bases not matched to a gene: 9. Germline values: CDR1 SGHKS, CDR2 YYEKEE (reference sequence). This CDR3 spans 17 amino acids. The CDR3 DNA is TGTGCCAGCAGCCGCCGGGGGGGAGAAAACTCCTACAATGAGCAGTTCTTC. It yields the protein CASSRRGGENSYNEQFF.

The gene calls are TRBV2 and TRBJ1-2, with 11 bases fitting TRBD1. This CDR3 comprises 15 residues. Per the germline V gene, CDR1 is SNHLY and CDR2 is FYNNEI. The V segment lost 6 bases and the J segment 4 bases; nucleotides outside the gene matches: 7. This CDR3 reads CASSSGTGGAYGYTF. Written as DNA, the CDR3 is TGTGCCAGCAGCTCCGGGACAGGGGGGGCCTATGGCTACACCTTC.

The chain uses TRBV4-1 and TRBJ2-3; no clear D gene. CDR3 length: 13 residues. V was clipped by 7 bases and J by 5 bases, with 13 bases between them. Germline CDR1 MGHRA, CDR2 YSYEKL. CDR3 amino acids: CASTSTRVDTQYF. The DNA of the CDR3 is TGCGCCAGCACTTCCACCCGCGTAGATACGCAGTATTTT.

The chain employs TRBV6-5 and TRBJ2-7; D may be TRBD2 (5 bases). This CDR3 has 13 residues. Trimming pared 5 bases from V and 3 bases from J, leaving 11 bases between. Germline CDR1 and CDR2: MNHEY and SVGAGI. For the CDR3, the DNA is TGTGCCAGCAGTCGGACTGCCTTCTACGAGCAGTACTTC. Its translation is CASSRTAFYEQYF.

This chain connects TRBV2 to TRBJ1-2; D ambiguous. Germline CDR1 reads SNHLY; CDR2 reads FYNNEI. With 6 bases removed from V and 4 bases from J, the gap between germline ends came to 9 bases. This CDR3 comprises 12 residues. The CDR3 reads CASRPLVYGYTF. CDR3 coding DNA: TGTGCCAGCAGACCACTGGTCTATGGCTACACCTTC.

J is TRBJ2-3 and V is TRBV2; the match to TRBD2 covers 10 bases. The J segment lost 4 bases and the V segment lost 1 base, leaving 5 bases of the junction unmatched. Germline V lookup: CDR1 SNHLY, CDR2 FYNNEI. This CDR3 contains 16 residues. CDR3 sequence reads: CASSEDVSGGADTQYF. CDR3 nucleotide sequence: TGTGCCAGCAGTGAAGACGTAAGCGGGGGGGCAGATACGCAGTATTTT.

The chain joins TRBV10-2 to TRBJ1-3; D uncertain. Germline values: CDR1 WSHSY, CDR2 SAAADI. The V gene lost 4 bases and the J gene lost 3 bases, with 4 bases spanning the gap. The CDR3 consists of 12 residues. CDR3 in amino acids: CASSVDGNTIYF. The CDR3 bases are TGCGCCAGCAGTGTAGATGGAAACACCATATATTTT.

The chain combines TRBV7-6 with TRBJ1-2; D gene uncertain. This CDR3 contains 15 residues. V lost 4 bases and J lost 7, with 19 bases in between. The V gene's germline CDR1 is SGHVS and CDR2 FNYEAQ. In nucleotides, the CDR3 is TGTGCCAGCAGCTCCCGCTACGGGATTCTGGGTGGCTACACCTTC. Its protein is CASSSRYGILGGYTF.

The gene calls are TRBV5-6 and TRBJ2-2; no definite D call. CDR1 is SGHDT, CDR2 YYEEEE, per germline. Trimming took off 0 bases at V and 2 bases at J, with 2 bases between the two ends. CDR3 size: 13 residues. CDR3 DNA sequence: TGTGCCAGCAGCTTGGCTAACACCGGGGAGCTGTTTTTT. This codes for CASSLANTGELFF.

The chain combines TRBV18 with TRBJ1-6; D is perhaps TRBD1 (5 bases). Trimming cost V 3 bases and J 7 bases, with 16 bases left between them. The CDR3 sequence is 16 residues long. Germline CDR1 and CDR2: KGHSH and LQKENI. CDR3 bases: TGTGCCAGCTCACCCGTAACAATCGGGGGAAATTCACCCCTCCACTTT. As protein: CASSPVTIGGNSPLHF.